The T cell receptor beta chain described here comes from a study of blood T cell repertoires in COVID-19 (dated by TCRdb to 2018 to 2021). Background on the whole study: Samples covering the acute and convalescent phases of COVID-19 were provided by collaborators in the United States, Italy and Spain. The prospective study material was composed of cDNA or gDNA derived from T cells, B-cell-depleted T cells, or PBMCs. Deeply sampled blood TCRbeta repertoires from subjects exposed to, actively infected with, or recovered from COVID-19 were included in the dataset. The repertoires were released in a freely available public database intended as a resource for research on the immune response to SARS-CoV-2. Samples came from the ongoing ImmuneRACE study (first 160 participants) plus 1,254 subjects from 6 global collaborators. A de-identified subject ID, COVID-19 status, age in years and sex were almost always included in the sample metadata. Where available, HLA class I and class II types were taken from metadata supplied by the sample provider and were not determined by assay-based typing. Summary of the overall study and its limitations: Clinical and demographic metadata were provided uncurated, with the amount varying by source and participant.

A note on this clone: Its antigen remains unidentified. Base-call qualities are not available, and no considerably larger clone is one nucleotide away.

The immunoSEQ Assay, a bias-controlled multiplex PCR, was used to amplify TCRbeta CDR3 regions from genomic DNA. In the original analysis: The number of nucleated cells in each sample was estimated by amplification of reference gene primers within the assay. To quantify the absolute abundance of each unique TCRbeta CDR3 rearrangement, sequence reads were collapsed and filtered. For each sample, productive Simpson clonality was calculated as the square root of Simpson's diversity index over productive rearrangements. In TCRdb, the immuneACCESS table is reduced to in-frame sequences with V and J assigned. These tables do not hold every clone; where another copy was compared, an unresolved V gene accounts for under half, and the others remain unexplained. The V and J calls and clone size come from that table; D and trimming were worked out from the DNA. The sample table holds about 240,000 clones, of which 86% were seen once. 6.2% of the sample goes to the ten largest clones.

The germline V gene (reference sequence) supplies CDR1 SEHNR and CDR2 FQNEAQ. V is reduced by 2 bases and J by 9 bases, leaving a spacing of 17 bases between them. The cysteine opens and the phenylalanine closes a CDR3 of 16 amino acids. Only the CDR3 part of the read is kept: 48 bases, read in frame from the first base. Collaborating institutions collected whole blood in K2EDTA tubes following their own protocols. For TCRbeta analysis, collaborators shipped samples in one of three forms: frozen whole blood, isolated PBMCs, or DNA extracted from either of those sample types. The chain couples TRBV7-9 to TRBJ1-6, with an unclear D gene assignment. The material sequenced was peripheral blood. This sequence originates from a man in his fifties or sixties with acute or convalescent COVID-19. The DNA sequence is TGTGCCAGCAGCTTAAACGAGCCCCATTTTGGTTCACCCCTCCACTTT. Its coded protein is CASSLNEPHFGSPLHF.